This passage covers 8 T cell receptor beta chains from one sample sequenced in a study of immune cell composition in non-small cell lung cancer (dated by TCRdb to the late 2010s). Library prep was done by the immunoSEQ multiplex PCR assay. Entries here come from immuneACCESS through TCRdb and include only in-frame sequences with V and J called. Some clones fail to appear in such tables; in the studies checked, an unresolved V gene covers under half of the shortfall, and the cause of the remainder is unknown. Across this sample there are almost 3,000 clones, with over 75% seen only once. Of the sample, 9.5% to 12% is held by the ten largest clones. These data were also reused for a study on CD4 T cells in lung cancer.

The sequenced sample consisted of lung tumor tissue. Every receptor here comes from a human donor with non-small cell lung cancer.

Worth noting for this clone: The identical CDR3 is also encoded by other nucleotide sequences in the sample. This rearrangement joins TRBV27 to TRBJ1-5, with TRBD1 matching over 9 bases. The CDR3 totals 15 residues. Trimming cost V 5 bases and J 3 bases; bases outside gene matches: 5. The V gene's germline CDR1 is MNHEY and CDR2 SMNVEV (reference sequence). This CDR3 reads CASSAGTGHNQPQHF. The DNA for the CDR3 is TGTGCCAGCAGTGCCGGGACAGGGCACAATCAGCCCCAGCATTTT.

By sample share, this clone is large. The CDR3 nucleotides read TGTGCCAGCAGTGAAGGTTGGCAGACTAATGAAAAACTGTTTTTT. Its translation is CASSEGWQTNEKLFF. This chain connects TRBV6-1 to TRBJ1-4, with D uncertain. This CDR3 is built from 15 residues. V lost 1 base, J lost 2 bases, and 8 bases lay in between. Germline CDR1 is MNHNS and CDR2 is SASEGT.

This clone showed up just a few times. The chain carries TRBV4-3 and TRBJ2-2; a possible D gene is TRBD1 (5 bases). The CDR3 is made up of 16 amino acids. V lost 1 base to trimming and J lost 1 base, with 10 bases between them. Germline lookup yields CDR1 LGHNA and CDR2 YSLEER. The DNA for the CDR3 is TGCGCCAGCAGCCAAGGGGTGGGGCAGAACACCGGGGAGCTGTTTTTT. Its translation: CASSQGVGQNTGELFF.

This chain uses TRBV15 with TRBJ1-2; D ambiguous. This CDR3 has 13 amino acids. Germline assignment: CDR1 LNHNV and CDR2 YYDKDF (reference sequence). V was shortened by 1 base and J by 0 bases, with 3 bases between the two germline ends. CDR3 amino acids: CATSRGANYGYTF. Written as DNA, the CDR3 is TGTGCCACCAGCAGAGGAGCTAACTATGGCTACACCTTC. Complete variable domain (other parts from reference TRBV15 and TRBJ1-2): DAMVIQNPRYQVTQFGKPVTLSCSQTLNHNVMYWYQQKSSQAPKLLFHYYDKDFNNEADTPDNFQSRRPNTSFCFLDIRSPGLGDTAMYLCATSRGANYGYTFGSGTRLTVV.

The chain has TRBV5-5 and TRBJ1-4; D is unclear. Per the germline V gene, CDR1 is SGHKS and CDR2 is YYEKEE (reference sequence). The V gene lost 0 bases and the J gene lost 0 bases, with 6 bases spanning the gap. CDR3 size: 15 residues. Here the CDR3 DNA reads TGTGCCAGCAGCTTGGGGGCAGCAACTAATGAAAAACTGTTTTTT. Encoded protein: CASSLGAATNEKLFF. Using reference TRBV5-5 and TRBJ1-4 for the parts outside the CDR3, the full variable domain is DAGVTQSPTHLIKTRGQQVTLRCSPISGHKSVSWYQQVLGQGPQFIFQYYEKEERGRGNFPDRFSARQFPNYSSELNVNALLLGDSALYLCASSLGAATNEKLFFGSGTQLSVL.

This clone was detected only a few times. The V gene is TRBV7-8, the J gene TRBJ1-1; 9 positions agree with TRBD1. The V segment lost 3 bases and the J segment 8 bases; nucleotides outside the gene matches: 7. In germline, CDR1 is SGHVS, CDR2 FQNEAQ. The CDR3 is 14 amino acids. The CDR3 DNA reads TGTGCCAGCAGCTTGGGAGGACAGGGGCTCGAAGCTTTCTTT. The encoded protein is CASSLGGQGLEAFF.

The chain is built from TRBV7-3 and TRBJ2-3; a possible D gene is TRBD1 (5 bases). Per the germline V gene, CDR1 is SGHTA and CDR2 is FQGTGA. V lost 5 bases and J lost 1, with 10 bases in between. This CDR3 comprises 14 residues. CDR3 sequence reads: CASSELQGTDTQYF. For the CDR3, the DNA is TGTGCCAGCAGCGAATTACAGGGCACAGATACGCAGTATTTT.

The chain couples TRBV9 to TRBJ2-1; tentatively, D is TRBD2 (6 bases). Germline lookup yields CDR1 SGDLS and CDR2 YYNGEE. Trimming left V 3 bases short and J 6 bases short, with 16 bases between. There are 15 residues in the CDR3. The CDR3 region has the DNA TGTGCCAGCAGCGCGGGATCCTCCGGGGGCAATGAGCAGTTCTTC. Its protein is CASSAGSSGGNEQFF.